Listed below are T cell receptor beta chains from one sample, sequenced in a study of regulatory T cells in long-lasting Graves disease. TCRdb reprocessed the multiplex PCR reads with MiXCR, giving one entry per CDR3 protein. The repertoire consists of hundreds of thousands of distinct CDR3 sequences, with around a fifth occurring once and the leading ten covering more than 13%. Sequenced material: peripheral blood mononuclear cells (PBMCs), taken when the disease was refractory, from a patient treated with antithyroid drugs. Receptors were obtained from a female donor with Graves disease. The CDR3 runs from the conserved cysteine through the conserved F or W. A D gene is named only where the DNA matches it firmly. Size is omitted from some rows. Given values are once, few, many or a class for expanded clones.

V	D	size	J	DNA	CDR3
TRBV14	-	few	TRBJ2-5	TGTGCCAGCAGCCAAGGGCTCGGGTTTTCGGCTCAAGAGACCCAGTACTTC	CASSQGLGFSAQETQYF
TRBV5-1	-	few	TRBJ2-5	TGCGCCAGCAGCTTGGGATCCGAAGGAGAGACCCAGTACTTC	CASSLGSEGETQYF
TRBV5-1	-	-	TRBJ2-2	TGCGCCAGCAGGGAAAGCGGGAACACCGGGGAGCTGTTTTTT	CASRESGNTGELFF
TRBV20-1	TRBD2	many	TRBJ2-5	TGCAGTGCTAGAGGGACTAGCGGGAGGGGTGAGACCCAGTACTTC	CSARGTSGRGETQYF
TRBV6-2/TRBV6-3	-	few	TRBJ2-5	TGTGCCAGCAGTTACCCCGGAGGGGAGACCCAGTACTTC	CASSYPGGETQYF
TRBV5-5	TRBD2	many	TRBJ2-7	TGTGCCAGCAGCCTCGGACTAGGAAACTACGAGCAGTACTTC	CASSLGLGNYEQYF
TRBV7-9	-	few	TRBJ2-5	TGTGCCAGCAGCTCGCTGAGGGATACGGAGACCCAGTACTTC	CASSSLRDTETQYF
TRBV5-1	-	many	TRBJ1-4	TGCGCCAGCAGCGTGGCCAGGGGCGAGGAAAAACTGTTTTTT	CASSVARGEEKLFF
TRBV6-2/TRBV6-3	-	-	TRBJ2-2	TGTGCCAGCAGTTACTCGGTCCCTCGCTCTCTGGATGCTGACGGGGCAAGGACCGGGGAGCTGTTTTTT	CASSYSVPRSLDADGARTGELFF
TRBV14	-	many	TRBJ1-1	TGTGCCAGCAGCCAACGCCCTCGTGGACGGGCTTTCTTT	CASSQRPRGRAFF
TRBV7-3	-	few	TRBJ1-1	TGTGCCAGCAGCTTAACGGGGCAGGCTCTCATGAACACTGAAGCTTTCTTT	CASSLTGQALMNTEAFF
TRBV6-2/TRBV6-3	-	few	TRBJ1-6	TGTGCCAGCAGTATTGGGCTGAATTCCTATAATTCACCCCTCCACTTT	CASSIGLNSYNSPLHF
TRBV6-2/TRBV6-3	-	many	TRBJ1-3	TGTGCCAGTAGGGATTCGGGCAACGCGGTACGGGACCCTTCCTCTGGAAACACCATATATTTT	CASRDSGNAVRDPSSGNTIYF
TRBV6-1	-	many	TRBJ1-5	TGTGCCAGCAGTGAATATCAGCCCCAGCATTTT	CASSEYQPQHF
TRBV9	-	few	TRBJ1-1	TGTGCCAGCAGCGTAGCAGGCGGGGGGCAGGCGGACACTGAAGCTTTCTTT	CASSVAGGGQADTEAFF
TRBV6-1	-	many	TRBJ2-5	TGTGCCAGCAGTGAAGAGGGGACCCAGGCAGGGCCATTGGGGGAGACCCAGTACTTC	CASSEEGTQAGPLGETQYF
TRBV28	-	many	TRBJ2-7	TGTGCCCGTCGACCGGGCCGCTCCTACGAGCAGTACTTC	CARRPGRSYEQYF
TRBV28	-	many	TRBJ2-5	TGTGCCAGCGTATCCGTACAGTACCACCAAGAGACCCAGTACTTC	CASVSVQYHQETQYF
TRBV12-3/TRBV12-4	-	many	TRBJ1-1	TGTGCCAGCAGTTTTGGGGGGCTGGACACTGAAGCTTTCTTT	CASSFGGLDTEAFF
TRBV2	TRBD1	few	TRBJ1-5	TGTGCCAGTAGACAGGGAAATAGCAATCAGCCCCAGCATTTT	CASRQGNSNQPQHF
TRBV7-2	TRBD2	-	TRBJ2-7	TGTGCCAGCAGCTTAGATTCTAGCGGGCTCACCTACGAGCAGTACTTC	CASSLDSSGLTYEQYF
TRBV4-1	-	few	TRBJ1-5	TGCGCCAGCAGCCAAGAAGGGTCAGTCCAGCCCCAGCATTTT	CASSQEGSVQPQHF
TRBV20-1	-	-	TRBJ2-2	TGCAGCTGTCGGAACGGGGAGACCTCGAACACCGGGGAGCTGTTTTTT	CSCRNGETSNTGELFF
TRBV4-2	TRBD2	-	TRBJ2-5	TGTGCCAGCAGCCTGCTAGCGGGAGCTGGGGAGCAGTACTTC	CASSLLAGAGEQYF
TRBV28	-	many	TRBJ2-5	TGTGCCAGCTTCGGACAGCATCAAGAGACCCAGTACTTC	CASFGQHQETQYF
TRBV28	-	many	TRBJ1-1	TGTGCCAGCACCGATCCCCTACGGGGAGGGAACACTGAAGCTTTCTTT	CASTDPLRGGNTEAFF
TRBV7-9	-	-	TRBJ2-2	TGTGCCAGCAGTGATTCGGACAGACCTCCCGGGGAGCTGTTTTTT	CASSDSDRPPGELFF
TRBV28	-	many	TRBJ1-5	TGTGCCAGCAGCAGCAGGGCGATTCGTAGCAATCAGCCCCAGCATTTT	CASSSRAIRSNQPQHF
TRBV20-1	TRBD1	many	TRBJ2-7	TGCAGTGCGAGAGGGACAGGGAGGTCCTACGAGCAGTACTTC	CSARGTGRSYEQYF
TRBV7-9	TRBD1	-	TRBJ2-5	TGTGCCAGCAGCTACCTGGACAGGGGGCAGCGAGAGACCCAGTACTTC	CASSYLDRGQRETQYF
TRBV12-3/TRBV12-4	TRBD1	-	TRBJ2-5	TGTGCCAGCAGTTGGACAGGGGTAGAGACCCAGTACTTC	CASSWTGVETQYF
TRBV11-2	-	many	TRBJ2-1	TGTGCCAGCAGTCAATTAACCGCACAAGGATACTATCATGAGCAGTTCTTC	CASSQLTAQGYYHEQFF
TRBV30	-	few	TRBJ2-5	TGTGCCTGGAACCCCGGGACAACTAAAGAGACCCAGTACTTC	CAWNPGTTKETQYF
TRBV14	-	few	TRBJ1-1	TGTGCCAGCAGCCAGCTAGGCGGGAGCACTGAAGCTTTCTTT	CASSQLGGSTEAFF
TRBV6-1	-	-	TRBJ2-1	TGTGCCAGCAGTCCTACTAGAGCGCGAGGTTACAATGAGCAGTTCTTC	CASSPTRARGYNEQFF
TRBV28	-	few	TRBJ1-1	TGTGCCAGCAGTCCACCTTACACAGGGACTGAAGCTTTCTTT	CASSPPYTGTEAFF
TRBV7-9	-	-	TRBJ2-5	TGTGCCAGCAGCTTAGGTGTCATAGAGACCCAGTACTTC	CASSLGVIETQYF
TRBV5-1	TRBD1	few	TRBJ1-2	TGCGCCAGCAGCTTGGCAGACAGGGCCCTATATGGCTACACCTTC	CASSLADRALYGYTF
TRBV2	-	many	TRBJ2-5	TGTGCCAGCAGTGTAAGACAGCTAGAGACCCAGTACTTC	CASSVRQLETQYF
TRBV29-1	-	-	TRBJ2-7	TGCAGCGTCCTAGGGGCAGGCTACGAGCAGTACTTC	CSVLGAGYEQYF
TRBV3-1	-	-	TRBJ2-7	TGTGCCAGCAGCCAAACGGGAGTCTACGAGCAGTACTTC	CASSQTGVYEQYF
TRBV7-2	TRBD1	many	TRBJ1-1	TGTGCCAGCAGCTTAGCGCATCCCCCGACAGGGTGGAGGAACACTGAAGCTTTCTTT	CASSLAHPPTGWRNTEAFF
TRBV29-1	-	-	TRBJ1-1	TGCAGCGTTGATAGTGGCTTACTGGGGACTGAAGCTTTCTTT	CSVDSGLLGTEAFF
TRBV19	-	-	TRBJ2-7	TGTGCCAGTAGTATAGCCCTCGAAACCCACGAGCAGTACTTC	CASSIALETHEQYF
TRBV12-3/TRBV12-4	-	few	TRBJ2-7	TGTGCCAGCAGCCCTTTGTTGATGTCCTACGAGCAGTACTTC	CASSPLLMSYEQYF
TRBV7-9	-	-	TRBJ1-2	TGTGCCAGCAGCTTAGACAGGGACCTACGTGGCTACACCTTC	CASSLDRDLRGYTF
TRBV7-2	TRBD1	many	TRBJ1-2	TGTGCCAGCAGCCGCCCCGGGACAGACATCTATGGCTACACCTTC	CASSRPGTDIYGYTF
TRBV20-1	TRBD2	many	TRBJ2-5	TGCAGTGCCCAACGGACTAGCGGGAGTGAGACCCAGTACTTC	CSAQRTSGSETQYF
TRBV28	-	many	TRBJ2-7	TGTGCCAGCAGTCTCAGTGTCAGGGCAACCTCCTACGAGCAGTACTTC	CASSLSVRATSYEQYF
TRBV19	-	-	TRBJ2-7	TGTGCCAGTAGTATCTTAGGGGGGGCGAATCCTCCGTTCGAGCAGTACTTC	CASSILGGANPPFEQYF
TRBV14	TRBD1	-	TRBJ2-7	TGTGCCAGCAGCCAGCCGGGACAGGGATCCCGCGAGCAGTACTTC	CASSQPGQGSREQYF
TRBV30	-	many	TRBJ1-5	TGTGCCTGGAGTGTAGGGGGGGCTCAGCCCCAGCATTTT	CAWSVGGAQPQHF
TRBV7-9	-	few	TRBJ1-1	TGTGCCAGCAGCTTAGGATTGGCGGTGAACACTGAAGCTTTCTTT	CASSLGLAVNTEAFF
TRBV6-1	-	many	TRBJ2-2	TGTGCCACTCTACCGGAGGAGAACACCGGGGAGCTGTTTTTT	CATLPEENTGELFF
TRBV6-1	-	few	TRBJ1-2	TGTGCCAGCAGCCGCGGGGTCGGATCCCTCCCTCACTATGGCTACACCTTC	CASSRGVGSLPHYGYTF
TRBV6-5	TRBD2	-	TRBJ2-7	TGTGCCAGCAGTTACTCGAGGGCGGGAGCCCGCCTGGGCAAGCAGTACTTC	CASSYSRAGARLGKQYF
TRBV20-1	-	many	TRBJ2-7	TGCAGTGCTAGAGAGCGGCATGCGGGGGAGCAGTACTTC	CSARERHAGEQYF